The following is a T cell receptor beta chain sequence with its context. This specimen comes from a study of beta chain features in type 1 diabetes. Study at large: Summed over all samples, the examined sorted cells came to about 110 million.

Blood was collected once per donor into heparin, averaging roughly 0.12 L. What was sequenced were expressed TCRB transcripts, since all of the isolated RNA had been reverse transcribed. Clones were read by immunoSEQ multiplex PCR, and TCRdb kept only the in-frame ones, dropping some. The top ten hold around 0.035% of the sample, which has under 450,000 clones, around 14% seen once. Trimming at V came to 4 bases and at J to 4 bases, leaving 1 base not matched to a gene. The length of the CDR3 is 12 residues. Germline assignment: CDR1 GTSNPN and CDR2 SVGIG (reference sequence). The receptor was derived from a man aged 30 to 39 in good health. Sequenced material: naive CD4+ T cells from blood. V gene TRBV30 combines with J gene TRBJ2-1; TRBD2 aligns across 7 bases. CDR3 sequence reads: CAWTSGYNEQFF. The CDR3 bases are TGTGCCTGGACTAGCGGATACAATGAGCAGTTCTTC.